Listed below are T cell receptor beta chains from one sample, sequenced in a study of blood T cell repertoires in COVID-19. TCRdb's copy holds only in-frame clones and misses some; the assay was immunoSEQ multiplex PCR. The data contain about 150,000 clones, around 81% of them singletons. The sample comprised peripheral blood. These TCRs come from a woman in her forties or fifties with acute or convalescent COVID-19. The CDR3 runs from the conserved cysteine through the conserved F or W. D genes are given only for firm matches. Expanded clones are given a class, and other clones once, few, many or no size at all.

clone_size: few
j_call: TRBJ1-6
v_call: TRBV27
d_call: -
cdr3_aa: CASSLSASSYNSPLHF
cdr3_nt: TGTGCCAGCAGTTTATCAGCAAGCTCCTATAATTCACCCCTCCACTTT

clone_size: -
j_call: TRBJ2-7
v_call: TRBV5-1
d_call: TRBD1
cdr3_aa: CASSGRGQAGEQYF
cdr3_nt: TGCGCCAGCAGCGGAAGAGGACAGGCGGGCGAGCAGTACTTC

clone_size: -
j_call: TRBJ2-2
v_call: TRBV28
d_call: -
cdr3_aa: CASSRPKYRAYAGELFF
cdr3_nt: TGTGCCAGCAGTCGCCCCAAGTACAGGGCGTACGCCGGGGAGCTGTTTTTT

clone_size: -
j_call: TRBJ2-5
v_call: TRBV7-3
d_call: -
cdr3_aa: CASSSGTPPRTQYF
cdr3_nt: TGTGCCAGCAGCTCCGGGACTCCCCCGCGGACCCAGTACTTC

clone_size: -
j_call: TRBJ2-3
v_call: TRBV28
d_call: TRBD1
cdr3_aa: CASTPRGPFGTDTQYF
cdr3_nt: TGTGCCAGCACCCCTAGGGGGCCTTTTGGCACAGATACGCAGTATTTT

clone_size: -
j_call: TRBJ1-4
v_call: TRBV5-1
d_call: -
cdr3_aa: CASSLVSGDSYEKLFF
cdr3_nt: TGCGCCAGCAGCTTGGTTTCGGGGGATTCGTATGAAAAACTGTTTTTT

clone_size: once
j_call: TRBJ2-7
v_call: TRBV28
d_call: -
cdr3_aa: CASYYREGVGEQYF
cdr3_nt: TGTGCCAGTTACTACAGGGAAGGAGTGGGCGAGCAGTACTTC

clone_size: -
j_call: TRBJ1-1
v_call: TRBV6-5
d_call: -
cdr3_aa: CASSSGHGTEAFF
cdr3_nt: TGTGCCAGCAGTTCCGGACACGGCACTGAAGCTTTCTTT

clone_size: -
j_call: TRBJ1-6
v_call: TRBV5-5
d_call: TRBD1
cdr3_aa: CASSPTGTGHSSPLHF
cdr3_nt: TGTGCCAGCAGCCCCACCGGGACAGGTCATTCCTCACCCCTCCACTTT

clone_size: -
j_call: TRBJ1-2
v_call: TRBV6-6
d_call: TRBD1
cdr3_aa: CASSWGQDYGYTF
cdr3_nt: TGTGCCAGCAGTTGGGGACAGGACTATGGCTACACCTTC

clone_size: -
j_call: TRBJ2-3
v_call: TRBV4-1
d_call: TRBD2
cdr3_aa: CASSQGFSLAGVTFTDTQYF
cdr3_nt: TGCGCCAGCAGCCAAGGATTTTCCCTAGCGGGGGTGACTTTCACAGATACGCAGTATTTT

clone_size: -
j_call: TRBJ1-1
v_call: TRBV5-6
d_call: -
cdr3_aa: CASSLYGAGRWEAFF
cdr3_nt: TGTGCCAGCAGCTTGTATGGGGCAGGGAGGTGGGAAGCTTTCTTT

clone_size: -
j_call: TRBJ2-1
v_call: TRBV14
d_call: TRBD2
cdr3_aa: CASSQDSGRGLTYNEQFF
cdr3_nt: TGTGCCAGCAGCCAAGATAGTGGGCGGGGGTTAACCTACAATGAGCAGTTCTTC

clone_size: -
j_call: TRBJ1-1
v_call: TRBV14
d_call: -
cdr3_aa: CASSRSGNTEAFF
cdr3_nt: TGTGCCAGCAGCCGATCGGGGAACACTGAAGCTTTCTTT

clone_size: -
j_call: TRBJ1-2
v_call: TRBV6-1
d_call: -
cdr3_aa: CASSDEEEGYTF
cdr3_nt: TGTGCCAGCAGTGATGAGGAAGAGGGCTACACCTTC

clone_size: -
j_call: TRBJ2-6
v_call: TRBV11-2
d_call: -
cdr3_aa: CASSTLSSGANVLTF
cdr3_nt: TGTGCCAGCAGCACTTTAAGCTCTGGGGCCAACGTCCTGACTTTC

clone_size: few
j_call: TRBJ2-5
v_call: TRBV5-6
d_call: -
cdr3_aa: CASRTGGRETQYF
cdr3_nt: TGTGCCAGCAGGACCGGGGGTCGGGAGACCCAGTACTTC

clone_size: -
j_call: TRBJ2-3
v_call: TRBV19
d_call: -
cdr3_aa: CASSRSRGRGTDTQYF
cdr3_nt: TGTGCCAGTAGTCGTTCTCGCGGTCGTGGCACAGATACGCAGTATTTT

clone_size: -
j_call: TRBJ2-7
v_call: TRBV6-2/TRBV6-3
d_call: -
cdr3_aa: CASSYPGSISYEQYF
cdr3_nt: TGTGCCAGCAGTTACCCGGGTTCCATCTCCTACGAGCAGTACTTC

clone_size: -
j_call: TRBJ2-7
v_call: TRBV6-6
d_call: -
cdr3_aa: CASSYISGHPGEYF
cdr3_nt: TGTGCCAGCAGTTACATATCCGGACACCCAGGGGAGTACTTC

clone_size: -
j_call: TRBJ1-1
v_call: TRBV28
d_call: TRBD1
cdr3_aa: CASSSSGTGNTEAFF
cdr3_nt: TGTGCCAGCAGTTCCTCCGGGACAGGGAACACTGAAGCTTTCTTT

clone_size: -
j_call: TRBJ1-1
v_call: TRBV7-9
d_call: -
cdr3_aa: CASSLLGDTEAFF
cdr3_nt: TGTGCCAGCAGCTTATTAGGGGACACTGAAGCTTTCTTT

clone_size: -
j_call: TRBJ1-1
v_call: TRBV11-2
d_call: -
cdr3_aa: CASSLDWTENTEAFF
cdr3_nt: TGTGCCAGCAGCTTAGATTGGACAGAGAACACTGAAGCTTTCTTT

clone_size: -
j_call: TRBJ2-4
v_call: TRBV5-6
d_call: -
cdr3_aa: CASTRLEGVAKNIQYF
cdr3_nt: TGTGCCAGCACCCGACTTGAGGGTGTCGCCAAAAACATTCAGTACTTC

clone_size: -
j_call: TRBJ2-7
v_call: TRBV7-6
d_call: -
cdr3_aa: CASSLYVLPTQVYEQYF
cdr3_nt: TGTGCCAGCAGCTTATACGTCCTACCCACTCAAGTCTACGAGCAGTACTTC

clone_size: -
j_call: TRBJ1-2
v_call: TRBV29-1
d_call: TRBD1
cdr3_aa: CSVEEGQGRGYTF
cdr3_nt: TGCAGCGTTGAAGAGGGACAGGGTAGAGGCTACACCTTC

clone_size: -
j_call: TRBJ1-1
v_call: TRBV28
d_call: -
cdr3_aa: CASSRGADMNTEAFF
cdr3_nt: TGTGCCAGCAGCCGGGGGGCAGACATGAACACTGAAGCTTTCTTT

clone_size: -
j_call: TRBJ2-5
v_call: TRBV29-1
d_call: -
cdr3_aa: CSGRGQETQYF
cdr3_nt: TGCAGCGGACGGGGGCAAGAGACCCAGTACTTC

clone_size: -
j_call: TRBJ1-5
v_call: TRBV9
d_call: -
cdr3_aa: CASSRRMGAQPQHF
cdr3_nt: TGTGCCAGCAGCCGTAGGATGGGGGCTCAGCCCCAGCATTTT

clone_size: -
j_call: TRBJ2-2
v_call: TRBV2
d_call: -
cdr3_aa: CASSPQGNTGELFF
cdr3_nt: TGTGCCAGCAGCCCGCAGGGGAACACCGGGGAGCTGTTTTTT

clone_size: -
j_call: TRBJ2-4
v_call: TRBV4-2
d_call: -
cdr3_aa: CASSPNGGETGAGIQYF
cdr3_nt: TGTGCCAGCAGCCCAAATGGAGGGGAAACAGGGGCCGGCATTCAGTACTTC

clone_size: -
j_call: TRBJ2-1
v_call: TRBV27
d_call: TRBD2
cdr3_aa: CASSLSGGGAYNEQFF
cdr3_nt: TGTGCCAGCAGTTTATCGGGCGGGGGGGCCTACAATGAGCAGTTCTTC

clone_size: -
j_call: TRBJ1-1
v_call: TRBV5-1
d_call: TRBD1
cdr3_aa: CASSQTIRGFEDTEAFF
cdr3_nt: TGCGCCAGCAGCCAAACCATCAGGGGGTTTGAGGACACTGAAGCTTTCTTT

clone_size: -
j_call: TRBJ1-1
v_call: TRBV28
d_call: -
cdr3_aa: CASSWEGNTEAFF
cdr3_nt: TGTGCCAGCAGTTGGGAGGGGAACACTGAAGCTTTCTTT

clone_size: -
j_call: TRBJ1-1
v_call: TRBV27
d_call: -
cdr3_aa: CASSLREFGGTEAFF
cdr3_nt: TGTGCCAGCAGTCTTCGGGAGTTCGGGGGCACTGAAGCTTTCTTT

clone_size: -
j_call: TRBJ1-4
v_call: TRBV28
d_call: -
cdr3_aa: CATKQGTNEKLFF
cdr3_nt: TGTGCCACCAAACAGGGAACTAATGAAAAACTGTTTTTT

clone_size: -
j_call: TRBJ2-5
v_call: TRBV6-5
d_call: TRBD1
cdr3_aa: CASSPSGQAETQYF
cdr3_nt: TGTGCCAGCAGTCCCTCGGGACAGGCAGAGACCCAGTACTTC

clone_size: -
j_call: TRBJ1-6
v_call: TRBV7-3
d_call: -
cdr3_aa: CASSPQANSPLHF
cdr3_nt: TGTGCCAGCAGCCCACAGGCTAATTCACCCCTCCACTTT

clone_size: -
j_call: TRBJ1-1
v_call: TRBV7-8
d_call: -
cdr3_aa: CASSLVGSLVSTEAFF
cdr3_nt: TGTGCCAGCAGCTTAGTCGGGAGCTTGGTGAGCACTGAAGCTTTCTTT

clone_size: -
j_call: TRBJ2-1
v_call: TRBV9
d_call: TRBD1
cdr3_aa: CASSVGGGRNEQFF
cdr3_nt: TGTGCCAGCAGCGTAGGAGGGGGCAGGAATGAGCAGTTCTTC

clone_size: -
j_call: TRBJ1-1
v_call: TRBV2
d_call: -
cdr3_aa: CASSEQGPLLEAFF
cdr3_nt: TGTGCCAGCAGTGAACAGGGTCCCCTTTTAGAAGCTTTCTTT

clone_size: -
j_call: TRBJ2-7
v_call: TRBV28
d_call: -
cdr3_aa: CASSLVRYEQYF
cdr3_nt: TGTGCCAGCAGTTTGGTGCGCTACGAGCAGTACTTC

clone_size: -
j_call: TRBJ2-2
v_call: TRBV5-1
d_call: TRBD2
cdr3_aa: CASSSGLAGGKVGELFF
cdr3_nt: TGCGCCAGCAGCTCCGGACTAGCGGGGGGGAAAGTCGGGGAGCTGTTTTTT

clone_size: -
j_call: TRBJ2-5
v_call: TRBV27
d_call: TRBD2
cdr3_aa: CASSLSRGVGETQYF
cdr3_nt: TGTGCCAGCAGTTTATCTCGGGGGGTCGGAGAGACCCAGTACTTC

clone_size: -
j_call: TRBJ1-2
v_call: TRBV6-6
d_call: -
cdr3_aa: CASSPTGLLGYTF
cdr3_nt: TGTGCCAGCAGTCCTACAGGGCTGCTTGGCTACACCTTC

clone_size: -
j_call: TRBJ1-1
v_call: TRBV6-5
d_call: TRBD1
cdr3_aa: CASSLQGRNTEAFF
cdr3_nt: TGTGCCAGCAGTTTACAGGGGAGGAACACTGAAGCTTTCTTT

clone_size: -
j_call: TRBJ2-4
v_call: TRBV7-3
d_call: -
cdr3_aa: CASSPTPTGLAKNIQYF
cdr3_nt: TGTGCCAGCAGCCCAACCCCGACAGGATTAGCCAAAAACATTCAGTACTTC

clone_size: -
j_call: TRBJ2-1
v_call: TRBV5-1
d_call: -
cdr3_aa: CASSLVGEGDYNEQFF
cdr3_nt: TGCGCCAGCAGCTTGGTTGGTGAGGGGGATTACAATGAGCAGTTCTTC

clone_size: -
j_call: TRBJ1-5
v_call: TRBV5-1
d_call: -
cdr3_aa: CASSPGGANQPQHF
cdr3_nt: TGCGCCAGCAGCCCTGGGGGGGCTAATCAGCCCCAGCATTTT

clone_size: -
j_call: TRBJ1-5
v_call: TRBV19
d_call: -
cdr3_aa: CASSIGNAASRFSNQPQHF
cdr3_nt: TGTGCCAGTAGTATAGGTAACGCAGCGTCCCGATTTAGCAATCAGCCCCAGCATTTT

clone_size: -
j_call: TRBJ2-7
v_call: TRBV4-2
d_call: TRBD2
cdr3_aa: CASSWRPGTSDEQYF
cdr3_nt: TGTGCCAGCAGCTGGCGGCCCGGGACTAGTGACGAGCAGTACTTC

clone_size: -
j_call: TRBJ2-5
v_call: TRBV6-5
d_call: -
cdr3_aa: CATALLQGEETQYF
cdr3_nt: TGTGCCACCGCCCTATTACAGGGTGAGGAGACCCAGTACTTC

clone_size: -
j_call: TRBJ1-5
v_call: TRBV4-3
d_call: -
cdr3_aa: CASSQGLEGLGGPQHF
cdr3_nt: TGCGCCAGCAGCCAGGGTCTGGAGGGTCTAGGTGGACCCCAGCATTTT

clone_size: -
j_call: TRBJ2-3
v_call: TRBV6-1
d_call: TRBD1
cdr3_aa: CASRERPGQGVDTQYF
cdr3_nt: TGTGCCAGCAGAGAACGTCCGGGACAGGGGGTAGATACGCAGTATTTT

clone_size: -
j_call: TRBJ1-2
v_call: TRBV7-2
d_call: -
cdr3_aa: CASSLGQYYGYTF
cdr3_nt: TGTGCCAGCAGCTTGGGGCAATACTATGGCTACACCTTC

clone_size: -
j_call: TRBJ1-6
v_call: TRBV6-5
d_call: TRBD1
cdr3_aa: CASRFGTGGSSPLHF
cdr3_nt: TGTGCCAGCAGATTCGGGACAGGGGGCAGTTCACCCCTCCACTTT

clone_size: -
j_call: TRBJ2-7
v_call: TRBV14
d_call: TRBD1
cdr3_aa: CATGTGVLYEQYF
cdr3_nt: TGTGCCACCGGGACAGGGGTCCTCTACGAGCAGTACTTC

clone_size: -
j_call: TRBJ2-1
v_call: TRBV7-8
d_call: -
cdr3_aa: CASRHGGGDEQFF
cdr3_nt: TGTGCCAGCCGCCATGGTGGGGGCGATGAGCAGTTCTTC